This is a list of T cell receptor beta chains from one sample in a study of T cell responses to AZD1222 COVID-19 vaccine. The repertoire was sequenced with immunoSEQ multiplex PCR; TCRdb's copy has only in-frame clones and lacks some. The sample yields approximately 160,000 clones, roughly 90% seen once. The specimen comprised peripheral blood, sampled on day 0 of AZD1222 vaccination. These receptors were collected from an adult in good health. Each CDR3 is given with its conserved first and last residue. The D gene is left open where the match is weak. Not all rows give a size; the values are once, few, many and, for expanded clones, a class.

CDR3 protein: CASSYSVNEKLFF
CDR3 DNA: TGTGCCAGCAGTTACAGCGTTAATGAAAAACTGTTTTTT
clone size: once
D gene: .
V gene: TRBV6-5
J gene: TRBJ1-4

CDR3 protein: CASSEAGAKNEKLFF
CDR3 DNA: TGTGCCAGCAGTGAAGCTGGGGCGAAGAATGAAAAACTGTTTTTT
clone size: once
D gene: .
V gene: TRBV2
J gene: TRBJ1-4

CDR3 protein: CASSLGSSYEQYF
CDR3 DNA: TGTGCCAGCAGCTTGGGCAGCTCCTACGAGCAGTACTTC
clone size: .
D gene: .
V gene: TRBV5-5
J gene: TRBJ2-7

CDR3 protein: CASSLVSNSPLHF
CDR3 DNA: TGTGCCAGCAGTTTGGTCAGTAATTCACCCCTCCACTTT
clone size: .
D gene: .
V gene: TRBV12-3/TRBV12-4
J gene: TRBJ1-6

CDR3 protein: CASSSAGSGYQPQHF
CDR3 DNA: TGTGCCAGTAGTTCCGCCGGGTCCGGATATCAGCCCCAGCATTTT
clone size: .
D gene: .
V gene: TRBV19
J gene: TRBJ1-5

CDR3 protein: CASSLRGQGFWNTGELFF
CDR3 DNA: TGCGCCAGCAGCTTGCGGGGACAGGGATTCTGGAACACCGGGGAGCTGTTTTTT
clone size: medium-sized
D gene: TRBD1
V gene: TRBV5-1
J gene: TRBJ2-2

CDR3 protein: CASSKGVAGEDTQYF
CDR3 DNA: TGTGCCAGCAGCAAAGGAGTAGCGGGAGAAGATACGCAGTATTTT
clone size: .
D gene: .
V gene: TRBV21-1
J gene: TRBJ2-3

CDR3 protein: CAWSVGSQTGELFF
CDR3 DNA: TGTGCCTGGAGTGTAGGGAGCCAGACCGGGGAGCTGTTTTTT
clone size: .
D gene: .
V gene: TRBV30
J gene: TRBJ2-2

CDR3 protein: CASRQGVRTDTQYF
CDR3 DNA: TGTGCCAGCAGACAGGGGGTGCGCACAGATACGCAGTATTTT
clone size: .
D gene: TRBD1
V gene: TRBV7-8
J gene: TRBJ2-3

CDR3 protein: CASSYGKWDTGELFF
CDR3 DNA: TGTGCCAGCAGTTACGGCAAGTGGGACACCGGGGAGCTGTTTTTT
clone size: .
D gene: .
V gene: TRBV6-5
J gene: TRBJ2-2

CDR3 protein: CASSLDRSGELFF
CDR3 DNA: TGTGCCAGCAGCTTAGATCGGTCCGGGGAGCTGTTTTTT
clone size: .
D gene: .
V gene: TRBV11-3
J gene: TRBJ2-2

CDR3 protein: CASTKGLNTGELFF
CDR3 DNA: TGTGCCAGCACCAAGGGCCTAAACACCGGGGAGCTGTTTTTT
clone size: .
D gene: .
V gene: TRBV25-1
J gene: TRBJ2-2

CDR3 protein: CAWSAPGAWHDTEAFF
CDR3 DNA: TGTGCCTGGAGTGCCCCCGGGGCGTGGCATGACACTGAAGCTTTCTTT
clone size: .
D gene: .
V gene: TRBV30
J gene: TRBJ1-1

CDR3 protein: CASSRKRRGQETQYF
CDR3 DNA: TGTGCCAGCAGTCGAAAACGCAGGGGCCAAGAGACCCAGTACTTC
clone size: .
D gene: .
V gene: TRBV28
J gene: TRBJ2-5

CDR3 protein: CASSSQGSTEAFF
CDR3 DNA: TGTGCCAGCAGTTCACAGGGGAGCACTGAAGCTTTCTTT
clone size: few
D gene: TRBD1
V gene: TRBV11-2
J gene: TRBJ1-1

CDR3 protein: CAWSNPGLAGEYEQYF
CDR3 DNA: TGTGCCTGGAGCAACCCGGGACTAGCGGGAGAATACGAGCAGTACTTC
clone size: .
D gene: TRBD2
V gene: TRBV30
J gene: TRBJ2-7

CDR3 protein: CASSRDRGGEQFF
CDR3 DNA: TGTGCCAGCAGCAGGGACCGAGGGGGGGAGCAGTTCTTC
clone size: .
D gene: .
V gene: TRBV5-8
J gene: TRBJ2-1

CDR3 protein: CASSLFARGRGGAGNTIYF
CDR3 DNA: TGTGCCAGCAGTTTATTCGCCAGGGGAAGGGGTGGCGCTGGAAACACCATATATTTT
clone size: .
D gene: .
V gene: TRBV28
J gene: TRBJ1-3

CDR3 protein: CASSFRGVPLHF
CDR3 DNA: TGTGCCAGCAGTTTCAGGGGGGTGCCCCTCCACTTT
clone size: .
D gene: TRBD1
V gene: TRBV28
J gene: TRBJ1-6

CDR3 protein: CASSEDGWSPYGYTF
CDR3 DNA: TGTGCCAGCAGTGAAGATGGTTGGAGTCCGTATGGCTACACCTTC
clone size: .
D gene: .
V gene: TRBV6-1
J gene: TRBJ1-2

CDR3 protein: CASSQTLYEQYF
CDR3 DNA: TGTGCCAGCAGTCAGACTCTTTACGAGCAGTACTTC
clone size: .
D gene: .
V gene: TRBV7-2
J gene: TRBJ2-7

CDR3 protein: CAISEYGGEQYF
CDR3 DNA: TGTGCCATCAGTGAGTATGGAGGCGAGCAGTACTTC
clone size: .
D gene: .
V gene: TRBV10-3
J gene: TRBJ2-7

CDR3 protein: CASIFGDRYSPLHF
CDR3 DNA: TGTGCCAGCATTTTCGGGGACAGATATTCACCCCTCCACTTT
clone size: .
D gene: TRBD1
V gene: TRBV2
J gene: TRBJ1-6

CDR3 protein: CASSPLAGTDTGELFF
CDR3 DNA: TGTGCCAGCTCACCCCTCGCGGGGACAGACACCGGGGAGCTGTTTTTT
clone size: .
D gene: .
V gene: TRBV18
J gene: TRBJ2-2

CDR3 protein: CASSFTGLIWEKLFF
CDR3 DNA: TGTGCCAGCAGTTTTACAGGGTTGATTTGGGAAAAACTGTTTTTT
clone size: .
D gene: .
V gene: TRBV28
J gene: TRBJ1-4

CDR3 protein: CASSGSYYNEQFF
CDR3 DNA: TGTGCCAGCAGCGGGAGCTACTACAATGAGCAGTTCTTC
clone size: .
D gene: .
V gene: TRBV11-2
J gene: TRBJ2-1

CDR3 protein: CASSSPLGANYGYTF
CDR3 DNA: TGTGCCAGCAGCTCCCCCCTAGGGGCTAACTATGGCTACACCTTC
clone size: .
D gene: .
V gene: TRBV5-4
J gene: TRBJ1-2

CDR3 protein: CASSQRGGQTHEQYF
CDR3 DNA: TGCGCCAGCAGCCAGAGGGGGGGACAGACCCACGAGCAGTACTTC
clone size: few
D gene: .
V gene: TRBV5-1
J gene: TRBJ2-7

CDR3 protein: CASSNGGSGANVLTF
CDR3 DNA: TGTGCCAGCAGTAACGGGGGGTCTGGGGCCAACGTCCTGACTTTC
clone size: .
D gene: TRBD2
V gene: TRBV6-5
J gene: TRBJ2-6

CDR3 protein: CASSGGGRANYGYTF
CDR3 DNA: TGTGCCAGCAGTGGCGGAGGGCGGGCTAACTATGGCTACACCTTC
clone size: .
D gene: .
V gene: TRBV28
J gene: TRBJ1-2

CDR3 protein: CASSSRQGYGYTF
CDR3 DNA: TGTGCCAGCAGCTCCCGACAGGGCTATGGCTACACCTTC
clone size: .
D gene: TRBD1
V gene: TRBV7-2
J gene: TRBJ1-2

CDR3 protein: CASSWGTGGGKAEAFF
CDR3 DNA: TGTGCCAGCAGCTGGGGGACAGGGGGCGGTAAGGCTGAAGCTTTCTTT
clone size: .
D gene: TRBD1
V gene: TRBV7-2
J gene: TRBJ1-1

CDR3 protein: CAWSGQVGGNQPQHF
CDR3 DNA: TGTGCCTGGAGTGGGCAGGTCGGTGGCAATCAGCCCCAGCATTTT
clone size: .
D gene: .
V gene: TRBV30
J gene: TRBJ1-5

CDR3 protein: CASSPTRDSTGELFF
CDR3 DNA: TGTGCCAGCAGCCCAACCCGGGACTCCACCGGGGAGCTGTTTTTT
clone size: .
D gene: .
V gene: TRBV9
J gene: TRBJ2-2

CDR3 protein: CASSSDGAYEQYF
CDR3 DNA: TGCGCCAGCAGCTCAGACGGAGCCTACGAGCAGTACTTC
clone size: .
D gene: .
V gene: TRBV5-1
J gene: TRBJ2-7

CDR3 protein: CASSQARGLNNEQFF
CDR3 DNA: TGTGCCAGCAGCCAAGCCAGGGGACTCAACAATGAGCAGTTCTTC
clone size: once
D gene: .
V gene: TRBV14
J gene: TRBJ2-1

CDR3 protein: CASGPEGDTEAFF
CDR3 DNA: TGTGCTAGTGGTCCAGAGGGGGACACTGAAGCTTTCTTT
clone size: few
D gene: .
V gene: TRBV12-5
J gene: TRBJ1-1

CDR3 protein: CSGTGTSSGYSYNEQFF
CDR3 DNA: TGCAGCGGAACCGGGACTAGCTCGGGATATTCCTACAATGAGCAGTTCTTC
clone size: few
D gene: TRBD2
V gene: TRBV29-1
J gene: TRBJ2-1

CDR3 protein: CASSRTSGPTDTQYF
CDR3 DNA: TGCGCCAGCTCTCGGACTAGCGGGCCCACAGATACGCAGTATTTT
clone size: .
D gene: TRBD2
V gene: TRBV5-1
J gene: TRBJ2-3

CDR3 protein: CASSASGGLLEAFF
CDR3 DNA: TGTGCCAGCAGCGCATCAGGGGGGCTCCTTGAAGCTTTCTTT
clone size: .
D gene: TRBD1
V gene: TRBV9
J gene: TRBJ1-1

CDR3 protein: CASSQGGAGNQPQHF
CDR3 DNA: TGTGCCAGCAGCCAGGGGGGGGCCGGCAATCAGCCCCAGCATTTT
clone size: once
D gene: TRBD1
V gene: TRBV28
J gene: TRBJ1-5

CDR3 protein: CASSGPSYEQYF
CDR3 DNA: TGCGCCAGCAGTGGACCTTCCTACGAGCAGTACTTC
clone size: .
D gene: .
V gene: TRBV10-2
J gene: TRBJ2-7

CDR3 protein: CASSLGDSSLNEQFF
CDR3 DNA: TGTGCCAGCAGCTTGGGAGACAGTTCCCTGAATGAGCAGTTCTTC
clone size: .
D gene: .
V gene: TRBV5-5
J gene: TRBJ2-1

CDR3 protein: CASSFGGQLTDTQYF
CDR3 DNA: TGCGCCAGCAGCTTCGGTGGACAGCTCACGGATACGCAGTATTTT
clone size: .
D gene: .
V gene: TRBV5-1
J gene: TRBJ2-3

CDR3 protein: CASSIAGGSYEQYF
CDR3 DNA: TGTGCCAGTAGTATAGCGGGGGGTTCCTACGAGCAGTACTTC
clone size: .
D gene: TRBD2
V gene: TRBV19
J gene: TRBJ2-7

CDR3 protein: CASSLDSSNTEAFF
CDR3 DNA: TGCGCCAGCAGCTTGGACAGCTCCAACACTGAAGCTTTCTTT
clone size: .
D gene: .
V gene: TRBV5-1
J gene: TRBJ1-1

CDR3 protein: CASSPPPSGDYNEQFF
CDR3 DNA: TGTGCCAGCAGCCCACCTCCTAGCGGTGATTACAATGAGCAGTTCTTC
clone size: once
D gene: TRBD2
V gene: TRBV4-2
J gene: TRBJ2-1

CDR3 protein: CASGLVLVEGSYNEQFF
CDR3 DNA: TGTGCTAGTGGTTTGGTATTGGTAGAGGGCTCCTACAATGAGCAGTTCTTC
clone size: .
D gene: .
V gene: TRBV12-5
J gene: TRBJ2-1

CDR3 protein: CASSGLGLAGGPGANVLTF
CDR3 DNA: TGTGCCAGCAGTGGACTTGGACTAGCGGGAGGGCCTGGGGCCAACGTCCTGACTTTC
clone size: .
D gene: TRBD2
V gene: TRBV2
J gene: TRBJ2-6

CDR3 protein: CASRFQIQGTDTQYF
CDR3 DNA: TGTGCCAGCAGATTCCAGATCCAGGGCACAGATACGCAGTATTTT
clone size: few
D gene: .
V gene: TRBV7-2
J gene: TRBJ2-3

CDR3 protein: CASSQSPGPQETQYF
CDR3 DNA: TGTGCCAGCAGCCAATCTCCGGGACCGCAAGAGACCCAGTACTTC
clone size: .
D gene: .
V gene: TRBV3-1/TRBV3-2
J gene: TRBJ2-5

CDR3 protein: CASSPDSDYEQYF
CDR3 DNA: TGCGCCAGCAGTCCCGACAGCGACTACGAGCAGTACTTC
clone size: .
D gene: .
V gene: TRBV23-1
J gene: TRBJ2-7

CDR3 protein: CASSLGDLAEQFF
CDR3 DNA: TGCGCCAGCAGCTTGGGGGACTTGGCGGAGCAGTTCTTC
clone size: .
D gene: .
V gene: TRBV5-1
J gene: TRBJ2-1

CDR3 protein: CASSYGAGMNTEAFF
CDR3 DNA: TGTGCCAGCAGTTACGGGGCAGGGATGAACACTGAAGCTTTCTTT
clone size: few
D gene: .
V gene: TRBV6-6
J gene: TRBJ1-1